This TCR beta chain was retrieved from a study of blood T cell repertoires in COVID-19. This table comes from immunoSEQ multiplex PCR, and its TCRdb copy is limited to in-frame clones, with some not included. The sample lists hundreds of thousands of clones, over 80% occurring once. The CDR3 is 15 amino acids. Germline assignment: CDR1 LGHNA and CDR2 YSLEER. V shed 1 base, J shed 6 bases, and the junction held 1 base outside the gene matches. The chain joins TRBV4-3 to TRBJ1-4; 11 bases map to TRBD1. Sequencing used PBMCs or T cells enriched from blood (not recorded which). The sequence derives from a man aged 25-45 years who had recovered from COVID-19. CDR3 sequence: CASSQGTGGDEKLFF. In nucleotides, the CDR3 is TGCGCCAGCAGCCAAGGGACAGGGGGCGATGAAAAACTGTTTTTT.